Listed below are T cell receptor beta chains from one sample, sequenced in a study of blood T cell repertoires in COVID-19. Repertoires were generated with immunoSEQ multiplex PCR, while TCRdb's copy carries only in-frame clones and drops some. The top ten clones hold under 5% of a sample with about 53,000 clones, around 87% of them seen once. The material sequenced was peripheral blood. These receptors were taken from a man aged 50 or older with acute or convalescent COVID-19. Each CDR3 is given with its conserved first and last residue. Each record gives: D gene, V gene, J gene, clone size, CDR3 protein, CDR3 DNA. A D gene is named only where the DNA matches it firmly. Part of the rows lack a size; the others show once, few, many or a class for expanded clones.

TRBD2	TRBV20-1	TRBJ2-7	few	CSAASGHEQYF	TGCAGTGCTGCTAGCGGGCACGAGCAGTACTTC
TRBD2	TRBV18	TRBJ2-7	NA	CASSPPERGVYEQYF	TGTGCCAGCTCACCCCCCGAGCGGGGGGTTTACGAGCAGTACTTC
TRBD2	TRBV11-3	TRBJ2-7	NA	CASSPPRTSGMISYEQYF	TGTGCCAGCAGCCCTCCGAGGACTAGCGGGATGATCTCCTACGAGCAGTACTTC
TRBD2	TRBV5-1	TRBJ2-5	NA	CASSAGVLTTQETQYF	TGCGCCAGCAGCGCGGGAGTTCTGACAACCCAAGAGACCCAGTACTTC
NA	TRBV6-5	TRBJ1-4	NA	CASSSQEPGKLFF	TGTGCCAGCAGCTCGCAAGAGCCGGGAAAACTGTTTTTT
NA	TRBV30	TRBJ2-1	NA	CAWRTPQGTYNEQFF	TGTGCCTGGAGGACCCCTCAGGGAACCTACAATGAGCAGTTCTTC
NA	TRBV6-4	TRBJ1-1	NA	CASSDTTGSTEAFF	TGTGCCAGCAGTGACACCACAGGGTCAACTGAAGCTTTCTTT
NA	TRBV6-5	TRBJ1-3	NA	CASSSLAGNTIYF	TGTGCCAGCAGCTCCCTAGCTGGAAACACCATATATTTT
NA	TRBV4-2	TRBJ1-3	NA	CASSQDSTTVGNTIYF	TGTGCCAGCAGCCAAGATAGTACCACAGTCGGAAACACCATATATTTT
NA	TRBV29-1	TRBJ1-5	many	CSVEQGSNQPQHF	TGCAGCGTGGAACAGGGTAGCAATCAGCCCCAGCATTTT
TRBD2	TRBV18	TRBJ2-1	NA	CASSLAAGTRGNEQFF	TGTGCCAGCTCATTAGCTGCCGGGACTAGGGGGAATGAGCAGTTCTTC
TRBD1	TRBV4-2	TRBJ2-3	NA	CASSQDRKGALTDTQYF	TGTGCCAGCAGCCAAGATAGGAAGGGGGCGCTTACAGATACGCAGTATTTT
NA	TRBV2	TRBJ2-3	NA	CASSQAYADTQYF	TGTGCCAGCAGTCAGGCATATGCAGATACGCAGTATTTT
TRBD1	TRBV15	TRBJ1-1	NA	CATSATRGTGEAFF	TGTGCCACCAGCGCCACGCGGGGGACAGGAGAAGCTTTCTTT
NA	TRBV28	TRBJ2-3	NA	CASSFSQVAADTQYF	TGTGCCAGCAGTTTTTCACAGGTAGCAGCAGATACGCAGTATTTT
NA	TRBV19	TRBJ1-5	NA	CASREGEGPQHF	TGTGCCAGTAGAGAAGGAGAGGGGCCCCAGCATTTT
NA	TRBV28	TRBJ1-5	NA	CASSLPPPRDTSSWGNSPQHF	TGTGCCAGCAGTTTACCTCCCCCCCGGGACACCTCAAGTTGGGGGAATTCGCCCCAGCATTTT
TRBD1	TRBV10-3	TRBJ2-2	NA	CAISARTGNTGELFF	TGTGCCATCAGTGCCCGGACAGGAAACACCGGGGAGCTGTTTTTT
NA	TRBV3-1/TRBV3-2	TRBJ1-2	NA	CASSQDYRTPYGYTF	TGTGCCAGCAGCCAAGATTACAGGACGCCCTATGGCTACACCTTC
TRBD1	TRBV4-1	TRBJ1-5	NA	CASSQPGQGPLGQPQHF	TGCGCCAGCAGCCAGCCGGGACAGGGTCCTCTGGGACAGCCCCAGCATTTT
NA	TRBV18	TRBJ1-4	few	CASSPRGVQLFF	TGTGCCAGCTCACCACGGGGGGTACAACTGTTTTTT
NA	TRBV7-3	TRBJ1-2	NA	CASSPLQGVGGYTF	TGTGCCAGCAGCCCCCTCCAGGGCGTGGGTGGCTACACCTTC
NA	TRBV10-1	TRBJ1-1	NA	CAGTGSRMGTEAFF	TGCGCCGGAACTGGGAGCCGGATGGGCACTGAAGCTTTCTTT
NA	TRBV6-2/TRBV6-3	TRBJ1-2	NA	CASSLPLNRNYGYTF	TGTGCCAGCAGTCTTCCCCTTAACAGGAACTATGGCTACACCTTC
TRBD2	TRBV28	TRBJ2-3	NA	CASSSSLGLAGATDTQYF	TGTGCCAGCAGTTCAAGTCTGGGACTAGCGGGAGCCACAGATACGCAGTATTTT
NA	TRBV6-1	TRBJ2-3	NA	CASSEALAGSTDTQYF	TGTGCCAGCAGTGAAGCTCTGGCGGGGAGCACAGATACGCAGTATTTT
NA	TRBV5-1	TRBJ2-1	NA	CASSLASGNEQFF	TGCGCCAGCAGCTTGGCCTCGGGCAATGAGCAGTTCTTC
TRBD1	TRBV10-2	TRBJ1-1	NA	CASSEGQGETEAFF	TGCGCCAGCAGTGAAGGACAGGGAGAAACTGAAGCTTTCTTT
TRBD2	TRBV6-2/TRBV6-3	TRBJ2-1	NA	CASSYLASGGSQFF	TGTGCCAGCAGTTACTTGGCTAGCGGGGGATCGCAGTTCTTC
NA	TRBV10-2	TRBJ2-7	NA	CASSDQGIASYEQYF	TGCGCCAGCAGTGATCAGGGGATCGCGTCCTACGAGCAGTACTTC
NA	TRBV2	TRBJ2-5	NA	CASSEREYETQYF	TGTGCCAGCAGTGAACGGGAATACGAGACCCAGTACTTC
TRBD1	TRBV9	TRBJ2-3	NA	CASLDRDTDTQYF	TGTGCGAGCTTAGACAGGGACACAGATACGCAGTATTTT
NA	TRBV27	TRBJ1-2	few	CASSPREPQENGGYTF	TGTGCCAGCAGTCCCCGGGAGCCGCAGGAGAACGGTGGCTACACCTTC
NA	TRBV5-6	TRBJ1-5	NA	CASSIRSGVVQPQHF	TGTGCCAGCAGCATCAGATCGGGAGTTGTTCAGCCCCAGCATTTT
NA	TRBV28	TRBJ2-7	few	CASSSGQSYEQYF	TGTGCCAGCAGTTCCGGACAGTCCTACGAGCAGTACTTC
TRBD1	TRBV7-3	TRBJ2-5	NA	CASSFGTGTQETQYF	TGTGCCAGCAGCTTTGGGACAGGGACCCAAGAGACCCAGTACTTC
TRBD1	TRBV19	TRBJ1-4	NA	CASSIGGQGYEKLFF	TGTGCCAGTAGTATTGGGGGACAGGGTTATGAAAAACTGTTTTTT
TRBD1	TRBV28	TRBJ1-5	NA	CASSLLGYRGNQPQHF	TGTGCCAGCAGTTTACTCGGGTACAGGGGTAATCAGCCCCAGCATTTT
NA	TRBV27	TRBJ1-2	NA	CASRPTMLPDFGGYTF	TGTGCCAGCAGACCAACTATGCTCCCGGATTTTGGTGGCTACACCTTC
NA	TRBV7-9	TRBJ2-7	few	CASSLGLGTSPYEQYF	TGTGCCAGCAGCTTGGGTCTTGGGACTTCTCCATACGAGCAGTACTTC
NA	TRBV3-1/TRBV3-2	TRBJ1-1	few	CASSQAGPLAAFF	TGTGCCAGCAGCCAAGCAGGGCCCCTGGCGGCTTTCTTT
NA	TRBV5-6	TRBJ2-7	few	CASSLGHEQYF	TGTGCCAGCAGCTTGGGGCACGAGCAGTACTTC
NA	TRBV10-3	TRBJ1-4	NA	CAIETGTTNEKLFF	TGTGCCATAGAAACAGGGACAACTAATGAAAAACTGTTTTTT
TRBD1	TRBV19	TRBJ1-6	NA	CASSITGQGNSPLHF	TGTGCCAGTAGTATTACCGGACAGGGGAATTCACCCCTCCACTTT
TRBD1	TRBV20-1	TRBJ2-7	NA	CSASLDRGPSYEQYF	TGCAGTGCTAGTCTGGACAGGGGCCCTTCCTACGAGCAGTACTTC
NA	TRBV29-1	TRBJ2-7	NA	CSALQGYEQYF	TGCAGCGCACTACAGGGCTACGAGCAGTACTTC
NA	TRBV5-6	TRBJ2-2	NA	CASRRTAGRVELFF	TGTGCCAGCAGGCGCACAGCCGGTCGAGTGGAGCTGTTTTTT
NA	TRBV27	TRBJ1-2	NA	CASSRDLYSRAGYTF	TGTGCCAGCAGCCGCGACCTTTACTCCAGGGCTGGCTACACCTTC
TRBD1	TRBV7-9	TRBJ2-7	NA	CASSWGQRPTYEQYF	TGTGCCAGCAGCTGGGGACAGAGACCAACCTACGAGCAGTACTTC
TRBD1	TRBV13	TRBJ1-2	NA	CASSSRDRAGDYGYTF	TGTGCCAGCAGCTCCCGGGACAGGGCGGGGGATTATGGCTACACCTTC
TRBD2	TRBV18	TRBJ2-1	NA	CASSPLGLAGSDEQFF	TGTGCCAGCTCACCACTGGGACTAGCGGGATCGGATGAGCAGTTCTTC
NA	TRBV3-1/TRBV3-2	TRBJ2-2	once	CASSQADRYTGELFF	TGTGCCAGCAGCCAAGCAGACAGATACACCGGGGAGCTGTTTTTT
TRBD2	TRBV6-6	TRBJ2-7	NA	CASRASGGTAYEQYF	TGTGCCAGCCGTGCAAGCGGGGGGACGGCCTACGAGCAGTACTTC
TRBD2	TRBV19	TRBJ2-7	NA	CASKYKTSANYEQYF	TGTGCCAGTAAATATAAGACTAGCGCAAACTACGAGCAGTACTTC
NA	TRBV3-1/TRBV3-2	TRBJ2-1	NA	CASSQEEGGEQFF	TGTGCCAGCAGCCAAGAGGAAGGCGGCGAGCAGTTCTTC
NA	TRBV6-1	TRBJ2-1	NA	CASSEAGGGSYNEQFF	TGTGCCAGTAGTGAAGCGGGCGGAGGGAGTTACAATGAGCAGTTCTTC